This TCR beta chain was captured by sequencing in a study of T cells in Graves' hyperthyroidism and ophthalmopathy. Overall study results and limits: Within blood appeared most thyroid clonotypes that had expanded above 0.001.

Newly diagnosed hyperthyroidism, duration under 2 months, in patients aged 18 to 65. 9 to 10 ml fresh peripheral blood yielded the PBMCs. From RNA transcripts, TCR beta CDR3 regions were amplified. The HTBI set primed first-round TCR CDR3 RT-PCR. TCRdb called the multiplex PCR reads again in MiXCR, with one record for every CDR3 protein. The sample comprises under 700,000 distinct CDR3 sequences, 16% of which are singletons, and about 17% rests with the top ten. V lost 3 bases and J lost 8; bases outside the gene matches: 4. The CDR3 contains 13 residues. This clonotype was seen only a few times. Its target is unknown.

What was sequenced was blood. The TCR was taken from a young woman with Graves' hyperthyroidism. The rearrangement links TRBV12-3 or TRBV12-4 to TRBJ1-2, with TRBD1 matching over 9 bases. DNA for the CDR3: TGTGCCAGCAGTTTGGGGACAGGGAACGGCTACACCTTC. Its translation: CASSLGTGNGYTF.